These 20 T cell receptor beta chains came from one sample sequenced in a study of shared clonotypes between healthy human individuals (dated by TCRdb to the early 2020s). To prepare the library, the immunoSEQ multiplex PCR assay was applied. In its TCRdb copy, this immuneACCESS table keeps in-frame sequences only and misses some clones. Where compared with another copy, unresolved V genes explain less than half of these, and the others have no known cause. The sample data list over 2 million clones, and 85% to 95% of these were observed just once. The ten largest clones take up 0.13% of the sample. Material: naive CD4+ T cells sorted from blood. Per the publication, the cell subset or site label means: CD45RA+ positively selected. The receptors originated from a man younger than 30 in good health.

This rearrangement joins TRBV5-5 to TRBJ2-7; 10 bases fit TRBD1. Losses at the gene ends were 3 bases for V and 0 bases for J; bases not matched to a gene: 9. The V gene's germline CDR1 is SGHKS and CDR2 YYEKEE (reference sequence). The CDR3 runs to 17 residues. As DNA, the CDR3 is TGTGCCAGCAGCTCGCTTATGACAGGGGGCAGCTCCTACGAGCAGTACTTC. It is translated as CASSSLMTGGSSYEQYF.

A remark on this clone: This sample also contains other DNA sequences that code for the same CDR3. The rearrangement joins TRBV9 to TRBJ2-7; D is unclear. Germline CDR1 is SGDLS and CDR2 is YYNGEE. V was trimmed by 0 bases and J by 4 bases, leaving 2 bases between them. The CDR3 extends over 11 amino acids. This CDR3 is CASSVEYEQYF. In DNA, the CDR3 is TGTGCCAGCAGCGTAGAGTACGAGCAGTACTTC.

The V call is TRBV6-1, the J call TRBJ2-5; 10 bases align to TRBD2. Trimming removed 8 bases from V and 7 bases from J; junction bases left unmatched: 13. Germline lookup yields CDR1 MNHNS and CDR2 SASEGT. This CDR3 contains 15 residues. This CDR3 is CASGVSSGRSGTQYF. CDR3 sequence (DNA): TGTGCCAGCGGAGTGAGTAGCGGGAGGTCGGGGACCCAGTACTTC.

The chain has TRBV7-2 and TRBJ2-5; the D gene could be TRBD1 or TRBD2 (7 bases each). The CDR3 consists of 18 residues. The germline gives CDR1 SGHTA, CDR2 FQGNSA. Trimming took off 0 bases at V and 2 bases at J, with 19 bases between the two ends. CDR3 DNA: TGTGCCAGCAGCTTAGCCGCCGGACTAGGGGGCGAACAAGAGACCCAGTACTTC. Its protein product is CASSLAAGLGGEQETQYF.

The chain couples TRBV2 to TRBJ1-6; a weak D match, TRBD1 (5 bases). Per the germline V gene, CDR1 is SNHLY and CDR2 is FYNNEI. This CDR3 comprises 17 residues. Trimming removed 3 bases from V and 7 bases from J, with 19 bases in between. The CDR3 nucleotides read TGTGCCAGCAGTGAGAGTTCCGGGACCCTCTTAAATTCACCCCTCCACTTT. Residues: CASSESSGTLLNSPLHF.

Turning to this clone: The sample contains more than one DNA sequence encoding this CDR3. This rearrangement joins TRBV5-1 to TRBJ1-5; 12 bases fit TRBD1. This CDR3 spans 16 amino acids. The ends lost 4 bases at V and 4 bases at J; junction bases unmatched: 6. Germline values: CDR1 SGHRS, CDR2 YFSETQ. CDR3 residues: CASSVGTGGGNQPQHF. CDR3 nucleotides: TGCGCCAGCAGCGTCGGGACAGGGGGCGGGAATCAGCCCCAGCATTTT.

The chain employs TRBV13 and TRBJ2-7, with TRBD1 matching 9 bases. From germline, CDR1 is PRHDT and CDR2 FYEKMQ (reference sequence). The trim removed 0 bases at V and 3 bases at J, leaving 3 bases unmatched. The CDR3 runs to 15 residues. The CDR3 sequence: CASSLGQDRGYEQYF. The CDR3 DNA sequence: TGTGCCAGCAGCTTAGGCCAGGACAGGGGCTACGAGCAGTACTTC.

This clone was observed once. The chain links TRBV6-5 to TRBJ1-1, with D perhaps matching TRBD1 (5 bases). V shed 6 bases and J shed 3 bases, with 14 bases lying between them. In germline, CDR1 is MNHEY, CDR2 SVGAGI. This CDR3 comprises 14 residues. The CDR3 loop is CASRPYRYYTEAFF. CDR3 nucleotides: TGTGCCAGCAGACCCTACAGGTATTACACTGAAGCTTTCTTT.

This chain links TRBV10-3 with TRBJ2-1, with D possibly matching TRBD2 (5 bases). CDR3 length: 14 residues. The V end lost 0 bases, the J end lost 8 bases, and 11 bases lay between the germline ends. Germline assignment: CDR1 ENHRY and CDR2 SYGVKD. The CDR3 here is CAISESIGGHEQFF. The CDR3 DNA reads TGTGCCATCAGTGAGTCTATAGGAGGCCATGAGCAGTTCTTC.

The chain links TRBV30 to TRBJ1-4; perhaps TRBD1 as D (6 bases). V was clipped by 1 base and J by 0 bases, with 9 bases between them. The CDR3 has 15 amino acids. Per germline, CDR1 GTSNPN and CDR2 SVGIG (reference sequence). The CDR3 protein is CAWSDEGATNEKLFF. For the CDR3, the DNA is TGTGCCTGGAGTGACGAGGGGGCAACTAATGAAAAACTGTTTTTT.

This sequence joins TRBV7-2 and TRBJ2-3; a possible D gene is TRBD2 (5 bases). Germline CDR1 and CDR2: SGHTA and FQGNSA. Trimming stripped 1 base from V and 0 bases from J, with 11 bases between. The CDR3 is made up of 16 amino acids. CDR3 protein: CASSLVVGGSTDTQYF. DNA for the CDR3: TGTGCCAGCAGCTTAGTGGTTGGCGGGAGCACAGATACGCAGTATTTT.

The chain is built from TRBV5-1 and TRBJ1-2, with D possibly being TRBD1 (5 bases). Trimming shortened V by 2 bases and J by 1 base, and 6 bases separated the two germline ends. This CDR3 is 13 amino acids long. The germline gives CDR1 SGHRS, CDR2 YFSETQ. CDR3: CASSLQDNYGYTF. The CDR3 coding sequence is TGCGCCAGCAGCTTACAGGATAACTATGGCTACACCTTC.

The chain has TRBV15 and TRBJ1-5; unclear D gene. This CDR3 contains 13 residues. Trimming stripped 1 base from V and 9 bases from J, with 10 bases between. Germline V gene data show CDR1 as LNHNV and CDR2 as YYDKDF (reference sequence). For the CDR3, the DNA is TGTGCCACCAGCAGAGGCAGTGGACGGCCCCAGCATTTT. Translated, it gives CATSRGSGRPQHF. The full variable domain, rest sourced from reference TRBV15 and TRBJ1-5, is DAMVIQNPRYQVTQFGKPVTLSCSQTLNHNVMYWYQQKSSQAPKLLFHYYDKDFNNEADTPDNFQSRRPNTSFCFLDIRSPGLGDTAMYLCATSRGSGRPQHFGDGTRLSIL.

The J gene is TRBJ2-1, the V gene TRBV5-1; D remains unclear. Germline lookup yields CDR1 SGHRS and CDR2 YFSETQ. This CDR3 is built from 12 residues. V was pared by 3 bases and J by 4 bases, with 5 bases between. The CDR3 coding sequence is TGCGCCAGCAGCTCGAAGTACAATGAGCAGTTCTTC. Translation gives CASSSKYNEQFF.

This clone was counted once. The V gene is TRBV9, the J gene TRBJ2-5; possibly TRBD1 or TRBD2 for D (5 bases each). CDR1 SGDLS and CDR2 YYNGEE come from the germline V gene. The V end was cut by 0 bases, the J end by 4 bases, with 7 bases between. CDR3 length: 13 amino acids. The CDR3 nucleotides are TGTGCCAGCAGCGTAGGAGGGACAGAGACCCAGTACTTC. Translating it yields CASSVGGTETQYF.

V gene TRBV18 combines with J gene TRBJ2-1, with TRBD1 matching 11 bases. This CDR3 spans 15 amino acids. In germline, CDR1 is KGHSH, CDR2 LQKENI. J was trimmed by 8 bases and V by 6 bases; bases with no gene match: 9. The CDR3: CASSPGTGGYHEQFF. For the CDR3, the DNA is TGTGCCAGCTCCCCCGGGACAGGGGGTTACCATGAGCAGTTCTTC.

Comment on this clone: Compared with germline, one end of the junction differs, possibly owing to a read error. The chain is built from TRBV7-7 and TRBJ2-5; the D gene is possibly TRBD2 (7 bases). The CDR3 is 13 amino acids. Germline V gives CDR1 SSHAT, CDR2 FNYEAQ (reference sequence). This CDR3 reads CASSLGGVETQYF. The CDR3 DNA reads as TGTGCTAGCAGCTTAGGGGGGGTAGAGACCCAGTACTTC.

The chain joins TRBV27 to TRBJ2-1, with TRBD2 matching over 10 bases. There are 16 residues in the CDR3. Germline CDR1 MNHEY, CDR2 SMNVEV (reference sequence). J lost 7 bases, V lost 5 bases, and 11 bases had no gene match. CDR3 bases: TGTGCCAGCAGTCCGCTAACTAGCGGGATGGGGAATGAGCAGTTCTTC. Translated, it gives CASSPLTSGMGNEQFF.

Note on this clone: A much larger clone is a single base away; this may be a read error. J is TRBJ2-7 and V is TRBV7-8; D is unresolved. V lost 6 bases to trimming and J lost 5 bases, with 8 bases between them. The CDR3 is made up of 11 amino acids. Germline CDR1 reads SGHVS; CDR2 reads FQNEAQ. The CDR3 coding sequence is TGTGCCAGCAGTTTGTGGGACGAGCAGTACTTC. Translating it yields CASSLWDEQYF.

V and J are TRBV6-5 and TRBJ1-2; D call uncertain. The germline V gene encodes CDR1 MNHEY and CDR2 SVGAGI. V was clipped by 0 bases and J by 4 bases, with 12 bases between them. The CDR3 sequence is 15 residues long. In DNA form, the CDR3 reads TGTGCCAGCAGTTACTCGTCGGGCCTGAGCTATGGCTACACCTTC. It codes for CASSYSSGLSYGYTF.